The T cell receptor beta chain described here comes from a study of T cells in Graves' hyperthyroidism and ophthalmopathy. Recently diagnosed hyperthyroidism of less than 2 months' duration affected patients aged 18 to 65. From RNA transcripts, TCR beta CDR3 regions were amplified. Carried out on the TCR CDR3, a first-round RT-PCR used the HTBI primer set. TCRdb recomputed calls from the multiplex PCR reads with MiXCR, one row per CDR3 protein. Here the sample spans around 520,000 distinct CDR3 sequences, roughly an eighth being singletons. In this sample, this clonotype turned up many times. The sequencing sample was made of blood. This TCR was sampled from a woman under 30 with Graves' hyperthyroidism.

DNA of the CDR3: TGCAGTGCTAGAGATTCCCGGACTAGCGCCAATGAGCAGTTCTTC. Protein: CSARDSRTSANEQFF. The chain links TRBV20-1 to TRBJ2-1, with 9 nucleotides matching TRBD2. The ends lost 0 bases at V and 6 bases at J; junction bases unmatched: 6. Germline-derived CDR1 and CDR2 are DFQATT and SNEGSKA (reference sequence). The CDR3 spans 15 residues.